Below, one T cell receptor beta chain is given with its context. This sample is part of a study of blood T cell repertoires in COVID-19. For the study at large: Acute and convalescent COVID-19 specimens originated in the United States, Italy and Spain. T cells, B-cell-depleted T cells, or PBMCs provided the cDNA or gDNA that served as material.

As processed by the authors: Reference gene primers were amplified, and this amplification served to estimate nucleated cell counts. Repertoires were generated with immunoSEQ multiplex PCR, while TCRdb's copy carries only in-frame clones and drops some. V and J calls and clone size are copied from that table; D and trimming were computed from the DNA. This table holds around 99,000 clones, 89% found once. Germline V CDR1 and CDR2: ENHRY, SYGVKD. The CDR3 consists of 14 residues. V gave up 6 bases and J gave up 2 bases, with 12 bases separating them. The sequence was obtained from a man aged 35 to 55 with active or convalescent COVID-19. Sequencing was performed on peripheral blood. The rearrangement links TRBV10-3 to TRBJ2-3, with D perhaps matching TRBD1 (5 bases). The CDR3 protein is CAIRARGPTDTQYF. The CDR3, as DNA: TGTGCCATCAGGGCAAGGGGCCCCACAGATACGCAGTATTTT.